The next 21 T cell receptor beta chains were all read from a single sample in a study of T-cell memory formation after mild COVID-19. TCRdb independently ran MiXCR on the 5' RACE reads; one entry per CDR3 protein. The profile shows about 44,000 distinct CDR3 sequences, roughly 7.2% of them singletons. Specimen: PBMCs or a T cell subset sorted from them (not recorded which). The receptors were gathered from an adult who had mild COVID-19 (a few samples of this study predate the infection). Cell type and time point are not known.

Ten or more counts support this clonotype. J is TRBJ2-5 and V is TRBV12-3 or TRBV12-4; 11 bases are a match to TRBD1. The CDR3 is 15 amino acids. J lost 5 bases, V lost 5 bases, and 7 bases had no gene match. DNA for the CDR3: TGTGCCAGCAGTGTCGGGACAGGGGGGTCGGAGACCCAGTACTTC. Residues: CASSVGTGGSETQYF.

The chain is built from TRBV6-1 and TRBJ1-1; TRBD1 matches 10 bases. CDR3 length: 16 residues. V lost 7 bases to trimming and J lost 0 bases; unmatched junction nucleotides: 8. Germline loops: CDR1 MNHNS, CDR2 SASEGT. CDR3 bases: TGTGCCAGCATTTGGGACAGGGGAACTCTGAACACTGAAGCTTTCTTT. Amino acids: CASIWDRGTLNTEAFF.

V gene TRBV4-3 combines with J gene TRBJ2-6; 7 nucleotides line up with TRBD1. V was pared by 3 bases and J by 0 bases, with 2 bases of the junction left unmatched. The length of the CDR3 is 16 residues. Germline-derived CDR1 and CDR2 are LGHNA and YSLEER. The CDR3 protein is CASSQGQSSGANVLTF. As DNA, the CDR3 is TGCGCCAGCAGCCAGGGACAGAGCTCTGGGGCCAACGTCCTGACTTTC.

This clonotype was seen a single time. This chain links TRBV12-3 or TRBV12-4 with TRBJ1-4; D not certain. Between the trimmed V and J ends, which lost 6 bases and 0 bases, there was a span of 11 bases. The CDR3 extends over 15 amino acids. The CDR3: CASRGSGPTNEKLFF. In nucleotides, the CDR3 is TGTGCCAGCAGGGGCTCGGGCCCAACTAATGAAAAACTGTTTTTT.

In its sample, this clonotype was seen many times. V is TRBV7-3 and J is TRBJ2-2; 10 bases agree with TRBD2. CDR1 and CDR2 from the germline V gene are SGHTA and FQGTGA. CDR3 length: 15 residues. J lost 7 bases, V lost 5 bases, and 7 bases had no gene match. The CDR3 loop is CASSGTSGAGGELFF. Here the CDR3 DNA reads TGTGCCAGCAGCGGTACTAGCGGGGCTGGCGGGGAGCTGTTTTTT.

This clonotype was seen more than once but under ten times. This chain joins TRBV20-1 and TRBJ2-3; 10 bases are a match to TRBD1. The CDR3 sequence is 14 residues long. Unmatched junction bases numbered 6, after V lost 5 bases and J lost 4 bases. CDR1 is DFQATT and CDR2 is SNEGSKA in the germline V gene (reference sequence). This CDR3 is CSAELTGGADTQYF. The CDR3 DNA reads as TGCAGTGCTGAATTGACAGGGGGCGCAGATACGCAGTATTTT.

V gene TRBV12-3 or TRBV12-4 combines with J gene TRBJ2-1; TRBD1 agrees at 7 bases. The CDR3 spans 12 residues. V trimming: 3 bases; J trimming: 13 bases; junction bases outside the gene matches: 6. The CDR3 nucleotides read TGTGCCAGCAGTTTGGGACAGACCCGACAGTTCTTC. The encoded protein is CASSLGQTRQFF.

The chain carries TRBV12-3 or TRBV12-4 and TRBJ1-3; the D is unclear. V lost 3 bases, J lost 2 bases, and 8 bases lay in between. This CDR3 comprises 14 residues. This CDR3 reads CASSFFGAGNTIYF. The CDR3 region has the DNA TGTGCCAGCAGTTTTTTCGGGGCTGGAAACACCATATATTTT.

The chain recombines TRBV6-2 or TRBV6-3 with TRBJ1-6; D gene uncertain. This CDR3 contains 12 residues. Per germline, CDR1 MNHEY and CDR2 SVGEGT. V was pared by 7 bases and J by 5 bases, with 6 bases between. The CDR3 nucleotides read TGTGCCAGCACTTTTAATAATTCACCCCTCCACTTT. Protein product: CASTFNNSPLHF.

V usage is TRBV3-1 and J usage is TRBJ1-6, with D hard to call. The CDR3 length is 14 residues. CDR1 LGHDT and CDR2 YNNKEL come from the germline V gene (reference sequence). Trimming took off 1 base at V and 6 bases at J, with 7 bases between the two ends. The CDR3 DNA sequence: TGTGCCAGCAGCCAAGTCCGGTCTAATTCACCCCTCCACTTT. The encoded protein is CASSQVRSNSPLHF.

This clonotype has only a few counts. CDR3 protein: CASSMGTSGGLTDTQYF. The CDR3 DNA is TGTGCCAGCAGCATGGGGACTAGCGGGGGGCTGACAGATACGCAGTATTTT. The chain recombines TRBV7-9 with TRBJ2-3, with 15 bases identical to TRBD2. V was pared by 5 bases and J by 3 bases, with 6 bases of the junction left unmatched. There are 17 residues in the CDR3. Germline V gene sequence: CDR1 SEHNR, CDR2 FQNEAQ (reference sequence).

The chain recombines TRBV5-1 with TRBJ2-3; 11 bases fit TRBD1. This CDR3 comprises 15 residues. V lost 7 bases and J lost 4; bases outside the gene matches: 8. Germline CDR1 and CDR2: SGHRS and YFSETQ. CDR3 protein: CASSSGTGGADTQYF. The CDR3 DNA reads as TGCGCCAGCTCCTCCGGGACAGGGGGTGCAGATACGCAGTATTTT. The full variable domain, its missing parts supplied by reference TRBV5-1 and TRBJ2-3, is KAGVTQTPRYLIKTRGQQVTLSCSPISGHRSVSWYQQTPGQGLQFLFEYFSETQRNKGNFPGRFSGRQFSNSRSEMNVSTLELGDSALYLCASSSGTGGADTQYFGPGTRLTVL.

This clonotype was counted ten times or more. In DNA form, the CDR3 reads TGTGCCAGCAGTGCGTTCGAAGGGGGCTACTATGGCTACACCTTC. This sequence encodes CASSAFEGGYYGYTF. The rearrangement links TRBV25-1 to TRBJ1-2; 7 nucleotides align to TRBD1. The V gene end was trimmed by 4 bases and the J gene end by 3 bases; junction bases not matched to a gene: 8. Germline V gives CDR1 MGHDK, CDR2 SYGVNS. The CDR3 is made up of 15 amino acids.

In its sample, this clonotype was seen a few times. The CDR3 region has the DNA TGTGCCAGTAGTAGGACCGGACAATGGGCGGACGAGCAGTACTTC. It translates to CASSRTGQWADEQYF. J is TRBJ2-7 and V is TRBV19; a possible D gene is TRBD1 (5 bases). The V gene's germline CDR1 is LNHDA and CDR2 SQIVND (reference sequence). Trimming stripped 4 bases from V and 5 bases from J, with 18 bases between. CDR3 length equals 15 residues.

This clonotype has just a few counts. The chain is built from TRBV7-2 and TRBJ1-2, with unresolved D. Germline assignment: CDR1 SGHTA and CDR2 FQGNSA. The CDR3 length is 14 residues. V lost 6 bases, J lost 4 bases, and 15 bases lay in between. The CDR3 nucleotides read TGTGCCAGCAGACCTCCCACACCCGGCTATGGCTACACCTTC. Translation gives CASRPPTPGYGYTF.

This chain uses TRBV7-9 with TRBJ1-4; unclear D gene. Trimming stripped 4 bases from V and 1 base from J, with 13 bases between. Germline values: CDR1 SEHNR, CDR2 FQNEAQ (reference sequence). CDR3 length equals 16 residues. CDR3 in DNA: TGTGCCAGCAGCTCTAGAGGGATGGGAACTAATGAAAAACTGTTTTTT. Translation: CASSSRGMGTNEKLFF.

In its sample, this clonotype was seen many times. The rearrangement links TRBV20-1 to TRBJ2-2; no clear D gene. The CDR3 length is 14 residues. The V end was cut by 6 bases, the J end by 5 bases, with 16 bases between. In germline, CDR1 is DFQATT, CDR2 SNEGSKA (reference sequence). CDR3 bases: TGCAGTGCCCCCAGTGTCCTGCGAACCGGGGAGCTGTTTTTT. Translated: CSAPSVLRTGELFF.

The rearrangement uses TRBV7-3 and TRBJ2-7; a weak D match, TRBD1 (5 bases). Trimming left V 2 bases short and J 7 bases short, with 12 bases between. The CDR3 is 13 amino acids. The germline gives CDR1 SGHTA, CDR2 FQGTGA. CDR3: CASSLEQGQEQYF. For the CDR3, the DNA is TGTGCCAGCAGCTTAGAGCAGGGCCAGGAGCAGTACTTC.

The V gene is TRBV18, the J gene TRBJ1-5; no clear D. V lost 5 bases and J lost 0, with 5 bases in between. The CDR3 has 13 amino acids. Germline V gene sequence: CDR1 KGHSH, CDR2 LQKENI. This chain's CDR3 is CASSSSSNQPQHF. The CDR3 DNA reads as TGTGCCAGCTCATCGAGTAGCAATCAGCCCCAGCATTTT.

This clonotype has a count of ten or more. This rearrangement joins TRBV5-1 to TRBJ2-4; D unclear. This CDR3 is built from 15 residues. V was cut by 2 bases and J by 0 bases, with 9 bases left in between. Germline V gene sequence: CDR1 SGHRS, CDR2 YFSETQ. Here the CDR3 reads CASSFGELAKNIQYF. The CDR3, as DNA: TGCGCCAGCAGCTTTGGGGAACTAGCCAAAAACATTCAGTACTTC.

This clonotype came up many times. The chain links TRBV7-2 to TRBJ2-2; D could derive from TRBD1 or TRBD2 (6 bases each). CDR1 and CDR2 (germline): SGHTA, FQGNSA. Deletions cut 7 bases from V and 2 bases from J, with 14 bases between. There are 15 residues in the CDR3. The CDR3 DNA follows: TGTGCCAGCACCCAGGTCGGGGGCAACACCGGGGAGCTGTTTTTT. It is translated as CASTQVGGNTGELFF.